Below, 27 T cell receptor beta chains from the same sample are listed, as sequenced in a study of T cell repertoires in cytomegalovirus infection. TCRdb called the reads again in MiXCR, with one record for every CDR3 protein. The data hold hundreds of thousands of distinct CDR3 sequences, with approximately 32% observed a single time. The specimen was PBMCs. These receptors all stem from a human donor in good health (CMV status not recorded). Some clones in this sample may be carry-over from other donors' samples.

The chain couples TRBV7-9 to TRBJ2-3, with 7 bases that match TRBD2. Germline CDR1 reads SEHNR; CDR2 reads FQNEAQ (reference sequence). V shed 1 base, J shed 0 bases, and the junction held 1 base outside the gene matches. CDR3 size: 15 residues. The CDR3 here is CASSLEAGSTDTQYF. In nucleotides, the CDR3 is TGTGCCAGCAGCTTAGAAGCGGGGAGCACAGATACGCAGTATTTT.

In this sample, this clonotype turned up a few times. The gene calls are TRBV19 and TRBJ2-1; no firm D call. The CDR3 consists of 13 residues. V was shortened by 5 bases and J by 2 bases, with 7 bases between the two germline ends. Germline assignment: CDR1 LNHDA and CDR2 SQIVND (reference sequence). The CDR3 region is CASSQNTYNEQFF. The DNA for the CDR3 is TGTGCCAGTAGTCAGAATACCTACAATGAGCAGTTCTTC. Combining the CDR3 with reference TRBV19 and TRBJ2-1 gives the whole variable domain DGGITQSPKYLFRKEGQNVTLSCEQNLNHDAMYWYRQDPGQGLRLIYYSQIVNDFQKGDIAEGYSVSREKKESFPLTVTSAQKNPTAFYLCASSQNTYNEQFFGPGTRLTVL.

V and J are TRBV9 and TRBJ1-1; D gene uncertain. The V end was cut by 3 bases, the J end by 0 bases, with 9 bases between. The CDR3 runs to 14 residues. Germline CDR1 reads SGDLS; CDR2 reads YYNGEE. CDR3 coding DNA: TGTGCCAGCAGCGCGGAGGTTATGAACACTGAAGCTTTCTTT. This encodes CASSAEVMNTEAFF.

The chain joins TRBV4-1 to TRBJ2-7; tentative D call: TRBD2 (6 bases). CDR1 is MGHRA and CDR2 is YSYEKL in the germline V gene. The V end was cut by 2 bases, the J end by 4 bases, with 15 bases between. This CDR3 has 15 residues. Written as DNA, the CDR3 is TGCGCCAGCAGCCAAACTAGGAGGGTCGGGTACGAGCAGTACTTC. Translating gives CASSQTRRVGYEQYF.

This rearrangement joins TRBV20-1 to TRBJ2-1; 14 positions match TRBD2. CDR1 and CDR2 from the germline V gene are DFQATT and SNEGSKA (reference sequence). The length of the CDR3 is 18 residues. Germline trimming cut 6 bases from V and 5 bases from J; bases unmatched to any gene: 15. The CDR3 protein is CSAPGLAGATHLNNEQFF. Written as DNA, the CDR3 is TGCAGTGCCCCGGGACTAGCGGGGGCCACCCACCTTAACAATGAGCAGTTCTTC.

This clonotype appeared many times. Here the CDR3 DNA reads TGTGCCAGCAGCTTACGACTAGCGGGGGGGCTCGGCACAGATACGCAGTATTTT. It encodes CASSLRLAGGLGTDTQYF. The J gene is TRBJ2-3, the V gene TRBV7-2; 14 bases agree with TRBD2. Trimming removed 2 bases from V and 1 base from J; junction bases left unmatched: 5. The CDR3 contains 18 residues. Germline V gives CDR1 SGHTA, CDR2 FQGNSA.

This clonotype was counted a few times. CDR3 nucleotides: TGTGCCAGCAGTGGACCACCTGTAGGCATCCAAGAGACCCAGTACTTC. This encodes CASSGPPVGIQETQYF. This chain links TRBV2 with TRBJ2-5; D unclear. The length of the CDR3 is 16 residues. V dropped 4 bases and J dropped 1 base, with 16 bases sitting between them. In germline, CDR1 is SNHLY, CDR2 FYNNEI.

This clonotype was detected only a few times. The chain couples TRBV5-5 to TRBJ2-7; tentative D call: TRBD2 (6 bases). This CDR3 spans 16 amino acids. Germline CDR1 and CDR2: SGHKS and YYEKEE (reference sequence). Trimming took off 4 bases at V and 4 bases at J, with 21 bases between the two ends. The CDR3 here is CASSLEELEGEYEQYF. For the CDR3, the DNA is TGTGCCAGCAGCCTGGAAGAATTGGAGGGTGAATACGAGCAGTACTTC.

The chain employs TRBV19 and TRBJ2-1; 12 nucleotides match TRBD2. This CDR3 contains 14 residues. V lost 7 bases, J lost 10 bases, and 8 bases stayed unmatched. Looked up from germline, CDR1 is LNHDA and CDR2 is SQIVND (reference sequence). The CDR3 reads CASTRTSGEYEQFF. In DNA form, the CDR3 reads TGTGCCAGTACTCGGACTAGCGGGGAATACGAGCAGTTCTTC.

The CDR3 bases are TGTGCCAGCAGCCGGGACAGGGAAGAAGCTTTCTTT. Protein: CASSRDREEAFF. The V and J genes are TRBV7-8 and TRBJ1-1, with 9 bases aligning to TRBD1. In germline, CDR1 is SGHVS, CDR2 FQNEAQ. This CDR3 comprises 12 residues. V shed 5 bases and J 8 bases; nucleotides not matched to a gene: 3.

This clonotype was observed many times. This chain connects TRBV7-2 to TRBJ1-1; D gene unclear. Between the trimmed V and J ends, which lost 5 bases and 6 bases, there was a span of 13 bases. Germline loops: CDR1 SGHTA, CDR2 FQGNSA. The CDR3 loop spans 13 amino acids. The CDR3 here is CASSRERIAEAFF. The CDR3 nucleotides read TGTGCCAGCAGCAGGGAGAGGATTGCTGAAGCTTTCTTT.

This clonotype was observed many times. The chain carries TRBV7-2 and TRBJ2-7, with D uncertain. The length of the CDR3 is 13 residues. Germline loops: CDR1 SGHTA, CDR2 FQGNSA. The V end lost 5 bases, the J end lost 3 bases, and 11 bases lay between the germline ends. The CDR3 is CASSVQSLYEQYF. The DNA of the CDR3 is TGTGCCAGCAGCGTTCAGTCCCTCTACGAGCAGTACTTC.

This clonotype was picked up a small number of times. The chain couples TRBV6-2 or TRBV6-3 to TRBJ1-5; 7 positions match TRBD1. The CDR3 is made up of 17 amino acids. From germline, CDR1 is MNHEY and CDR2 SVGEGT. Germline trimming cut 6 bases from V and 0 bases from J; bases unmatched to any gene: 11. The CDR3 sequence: CASRYRQGGLSNQPQHF. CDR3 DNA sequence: TGTGCCAGCAGATATCGACAGGGAGGACTTAGCAATCAGCCCCAGCATTTT.

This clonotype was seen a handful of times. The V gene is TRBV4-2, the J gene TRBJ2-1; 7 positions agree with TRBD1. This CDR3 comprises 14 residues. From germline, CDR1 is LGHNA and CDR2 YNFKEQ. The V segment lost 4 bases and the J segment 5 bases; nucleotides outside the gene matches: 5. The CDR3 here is CASSPRDSDNEQFF. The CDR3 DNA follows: TGTGCCAGCAGCCCCCGGGACAGCGACAATGAGCAGTTCTTC.

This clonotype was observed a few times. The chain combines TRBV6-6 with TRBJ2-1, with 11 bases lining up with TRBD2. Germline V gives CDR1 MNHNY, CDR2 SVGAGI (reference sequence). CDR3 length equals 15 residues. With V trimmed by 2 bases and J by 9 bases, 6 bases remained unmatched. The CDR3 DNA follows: TGTGCCAGCAGTTACGATAGCGGGGGGGCTCCTGAGCAGTTCTTC. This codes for CASSYDSGGAPEQFF.

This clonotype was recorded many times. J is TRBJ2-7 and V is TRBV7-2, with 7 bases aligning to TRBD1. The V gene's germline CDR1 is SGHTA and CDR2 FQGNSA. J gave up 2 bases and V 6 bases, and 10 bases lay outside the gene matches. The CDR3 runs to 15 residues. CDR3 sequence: CASRADRANTYEQYF. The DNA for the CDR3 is TGTGCCAGCAGGGCCGACAGGGCCAATACCTACGAGCAGTACTTC.

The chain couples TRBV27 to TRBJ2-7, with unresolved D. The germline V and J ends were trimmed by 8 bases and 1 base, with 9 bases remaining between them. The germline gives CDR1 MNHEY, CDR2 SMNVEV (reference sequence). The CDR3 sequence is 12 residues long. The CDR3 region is CASGDTSYEQYF. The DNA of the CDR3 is TGTGCCAGCGGAGATACATCCTACGAGCAGTACTTC.

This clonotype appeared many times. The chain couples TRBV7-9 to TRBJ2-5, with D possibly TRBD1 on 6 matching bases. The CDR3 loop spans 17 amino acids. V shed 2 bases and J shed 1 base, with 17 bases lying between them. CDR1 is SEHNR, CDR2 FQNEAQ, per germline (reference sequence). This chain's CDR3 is CASSLSVRDTFQETQYF. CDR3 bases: TGTGCCAGCAGCTTAAGTGTCCGGGACACCTTCCAAGAGACCCAGTACTTC.

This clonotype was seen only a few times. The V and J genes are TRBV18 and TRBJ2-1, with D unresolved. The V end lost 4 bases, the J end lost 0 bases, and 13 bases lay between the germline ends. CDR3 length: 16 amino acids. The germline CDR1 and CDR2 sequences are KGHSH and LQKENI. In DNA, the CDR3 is TGTGCCAGCTCACGTACCCCGATTAGCTCCTACAATGAGCAGTTCTTC. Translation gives CASSRTPISSYNEQFF.

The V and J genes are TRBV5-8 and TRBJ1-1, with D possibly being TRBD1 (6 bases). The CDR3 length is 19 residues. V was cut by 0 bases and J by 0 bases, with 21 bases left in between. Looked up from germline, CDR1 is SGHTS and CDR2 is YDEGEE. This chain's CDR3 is CASSLGDQVGAYMNTEAFF. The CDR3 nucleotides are TGTGCCAGCAGCTTGGGCGACCAAGTGGGGGCGTACATGAACACTGAAGCTTTCTTT.

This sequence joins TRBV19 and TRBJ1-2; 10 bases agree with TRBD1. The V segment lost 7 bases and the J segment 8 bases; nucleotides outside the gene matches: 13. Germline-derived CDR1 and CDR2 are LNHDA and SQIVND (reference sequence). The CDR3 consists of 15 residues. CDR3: CASTGGGTGAGGYTF. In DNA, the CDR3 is TGTGCCAGTACCGGGGGTGGGACAGGGGCTGGCGGCTACACCTTC.

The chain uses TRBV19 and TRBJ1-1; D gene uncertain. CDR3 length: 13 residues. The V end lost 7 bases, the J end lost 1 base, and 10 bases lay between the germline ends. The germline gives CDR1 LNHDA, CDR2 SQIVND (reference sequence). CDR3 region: CASKFRENTEAFF. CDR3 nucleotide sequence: TGTGCCAGTAAGTTTAGGGAGAACACTGAAGCTTTCTTT.

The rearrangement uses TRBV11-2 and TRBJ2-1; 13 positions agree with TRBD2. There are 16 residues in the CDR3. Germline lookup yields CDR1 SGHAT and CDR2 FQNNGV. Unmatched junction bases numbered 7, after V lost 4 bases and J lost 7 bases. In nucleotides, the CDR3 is TGTGCCAGCAGCTCGCCGACTAGCGGGGGGCAAAATGAGCAGTTCTTC. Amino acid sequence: CASSSPTSGGQNEQFF.

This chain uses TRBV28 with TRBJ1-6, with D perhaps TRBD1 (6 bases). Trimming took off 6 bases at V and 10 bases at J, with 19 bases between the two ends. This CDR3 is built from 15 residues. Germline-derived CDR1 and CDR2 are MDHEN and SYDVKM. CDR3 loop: CASSEDSSRRSPLHF. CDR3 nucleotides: TGTGCCAGCAGCGAGGACAGTTCCCGTAGATCACCCCTCCACTTT.

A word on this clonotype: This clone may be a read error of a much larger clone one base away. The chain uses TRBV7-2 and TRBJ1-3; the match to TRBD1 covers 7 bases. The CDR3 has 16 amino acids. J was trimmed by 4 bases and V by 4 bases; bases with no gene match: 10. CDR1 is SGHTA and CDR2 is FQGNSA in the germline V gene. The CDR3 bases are TGTGCCAGCAGCTCAGAGGGGGCCCCGGGAGGAAACACCATATATTTT. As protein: CASSSEGAPGGNTIYF.

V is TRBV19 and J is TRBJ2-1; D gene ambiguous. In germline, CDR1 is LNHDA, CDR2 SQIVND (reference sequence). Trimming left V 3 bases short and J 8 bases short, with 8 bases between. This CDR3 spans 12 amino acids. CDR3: CASSIVVHEQFF. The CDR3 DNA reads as TGTGCCAGTAGTATTGTCGTCCATGAGCAGTTCTTC.

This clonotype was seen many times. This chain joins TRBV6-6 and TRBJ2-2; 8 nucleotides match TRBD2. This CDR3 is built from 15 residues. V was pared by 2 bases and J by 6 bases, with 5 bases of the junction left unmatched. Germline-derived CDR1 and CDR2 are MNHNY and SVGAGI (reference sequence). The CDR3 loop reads CASSYLVGGAGELFF. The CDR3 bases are TGTGCCAGCAGTTACCTGGTCGGGGGGGCCGGGGAGCTGTTTTTT.